The 22 T cell receptor beta chains listed next were all sequenced from one sample in a study of cytomegalovirus exposure and HLA in healthy donors. In the PCR, 60 Vbeta and 13 Jbeta primers were used. Profiled with immunoSEQ multiplex PCR; TCRdb holds only in-frame clones, not every one. The sample lists 130,000 or so clones, roughly four fifths occurring once. Material: PBMCs. Receptor source: a man between 18 and 35 years old in good health and CMV-seropositive.

V is TRBV30 and J is TRBJ2-5; 11 bases match TRBD2. The last part of the DNA fits TRBJ2-7 better; the J call may be wrong. Germline CDR1 GTSNPN, CDR2 SVGIG (reference sequence). This CDR3 contains 15 residues. The CDR3 region has the DNA TGTGCCTGGAGTGTAGGGACTAGCGGTACCTACGAGCAGTACTTC. Its protein is CAWSVGTSGTYEQYF.

The rearrangement links TRBV2 to TRBJ2-7, with D uncertain. Trimming took 0 bases from V and 0 from J, leaving 6 bases between them. The CDR3 loop spans 14 amino acids. Germline CDR1 SNHLY, CDR2 FYNNEI. The CDR3 sequence is CASSEALLSYEQYF. CDR3 nucleotides: TGTGCCAGCAGTGAAGCACTGCTCTCCTACGAGCAGTACTTC.

A single count supports this clone. This sequence joins TRBV27 and TRBJ2-7; D might be TRBD2 (5 bases). CDR1 is MNHEY and CDR2 is SMNVEV in the germline V gene (reference sequence). Trimming stripped 6 bases from V and 5 bases from J, with 17 bases between. CDR3 length: 14 amino acids. The DNA for the CDR3 is TGTGCCAGCAGAAGTATCGCGGGTTGGCACGAGCAGTACTTC. Protein: CASRSIAGWHEQYF.

The J gene is TRBJ2-3, the V gene TRBV5-8; 12 bases fit TRBD2. Per germline, CDR1 SGHTS and CDR2 YDEGEE. This CDR3 contains 16 residues. J was trimmed by 8 bases and V by 7 bases; bases with no gene match: 14. CDR3 in amino acids: CASRPRGLAGGGTQYF. The CDR3 DNA reads TGTGCCAGCCGCCCAAGAGGGCTAGCGGGAGGGGGTACGCAGTATTTT.

The chain has TRBV2 and TRBJ1-2; a weak D match, TRBD1 (5 bases). Trimming cost V 6 bases and J 6 bases, with 14 bases left between them. Per germline, CDR1 SNHLY and CDR2 FYNNEI. This CDR3 comprises 13 residues. The chain's CDR3 is CASRGDRKNGYTF. The CDR3 DNA sequence: TGTGCCAGCAGAGGTGACAGAAAGAATGGCTACACCTTC. The whole variable domain, remainder taken from reference TRBV2 and TRBJ1-2, is EPEVTQTPSHQVTQMGQEVILRCVPISNHLYFYWYRQILGQKVEFLVSFYNNEISEKSEIFDDQFSVERPDGSNFTLKIRSTKLEDSAMYFCASRGDRKNGYTFGSGTRLTVV.

The rearrangement uses TRBV28 and TRBJ2-7; 11 nucleotides match TRBD2. The CDR3 covers 16 residues. Germline assignment: CDR1 MDHEN and CDR2 SYDVKM. V lost 5 bases, J lost 6 bases, and 12 bases stayed unmatched. The CDR3 protein is CASSPIGTSGRSEQYF. DNA for the CDR3: TGTGCCAGCAGTCCCATTGGGACTAGCGGACGAAGCGAGCAGTACTTC.

The chain combines TRBV6-1 with TRBJ2-7, with 7 bases identical to TRBD2. Germline CDR1 is MNHNS and CDR2 is SASEGT. With 2 bases clipped from V and 6 bases from J, the junction kept 7 bases outside the gene matches. The CDR3 is made up of 14 amino acids. CDR3 coding DNA: TGTGCCAGCAGTGAACGGGCGGGAGTATCCGAGCAGTACTTC. This translates into CASSERAGVSEQYF.

J is TRBJ1-5 and V is TRBV7-8, with a possible D match to TRBD1 (5 bases). Germline V lookup: CDR1 SGHVS, CDR2 FQNEAQ. Trimming removed 5 bases from V and 6 bases from J, with 17 bases in between. The CDR3 totals 15 residues. The CDR3 reads CASSRPGRGAQPQHF. The CDR3 nucleotides are TGTGCCAGCAGCCGCCCTGGACGCGGGGCTCAGCCCCAGCATTTT.

The chain links TRBV19 to TRBJ1-1, with a possible D match to TRBD1 (5 bases). V lost 6 bases, J lost 10 bases, and 27 bases lay in between. The CDR3 contains 16 residues. CDR1 and CDR2 from the germline V gene are LNHDA and SQIVND (reference sequence). The CDR3 reads CASRVRWENEGRGAFF. For the CDR3, the DNA is TGTGCCAGTAGGGTCAGATGGGAGAATGAAGGGAGGGGAGCTTTCTTT.

The CDR3 DNA follows: TGTGCCAGCAGAGAATCTCGGACTAGCGGGGACTACGAGCAGTACTTC. This translates into CASRESRTSGDYEQYF. The chain has TRBV2 and TRBJ2-7; TRBD2 aligns across 12 bases. Germline V gene lookup returns CDR1 SNHLY and CDR2 FYNNEI. The CDR3 sequence is 16 residues long. J was trimmed by 3 bases and V by 6 bases; bases with no gene match: 9.

The V call is TRBV28, the J call TRBJ1-4; maybe TRBD1 (5 bases). Deletions cut 1 base from V and 3 bases from J, with 9 bases between. Germline V CDR1 and CDR2: MDHEN, SYDVKM. The CDR3 length is 15 residues. CDR3 sequence: CASSLLGQSNEKLFF. The CDR3 DNA follows: TGTGCCAGCAGTTTATTGGGGCAGTCTAATGAAAAACTGTTTTTT.

The gene calls are TRBV29-1 and TRBJ2-3; D is unresolved. The CDR3 consists of 11 residues. Germline CDR1 is SQVTM and CDR2 is ANQGSEA. The germline V and J ends were trimmed by 5 bases and 3 bases, with 6 bases remaining between them. This chain's CDR3 is CSVQDTDTQYF. The CDR3 DNA is TGCAGCGTTCAGGATACAGATACGCAGTATTTT.

The CDR3 here is CASSLGQGDTEAFF. In DNA form, the CDR3 reads TGTGCCAGCAGTTTGGGACAGGGGGACACTGAAGCTTTCTTT. The rearrangement joins TRBV28 to TRBJ1-1, with 11 bases that match TRBD1. Germline lookup yields CDR1 MDHEN and CDR2 SYDVKM. The J segment lost 3 bases and the V segment lost 3 bases, leaving 0 bases of the junction unmatched. CDR3 length: 14 residues.

The rearrangement joins TRBV29-1 to TRBJ2-3; D gene ambiguous. V dropped 0 bases and J dropped 5 bases, with 15 bases sitting between them. Germline V gene lookup returns CDR1 SQVTM and CDR2 ANQGSEA. The CDR3 sequence is 15 residues long. The CDR3: CSVEDPNAGKDTQYF. The DNA of the CDR3 is TGCAGCGTTGAAGACCCCAACGCAGGCAAAGATACGCAGTATTTT.

This clone was picked up a small number of times. V is TRBV7-9 and J is TRBJ2-1, with a possible D match to TRBD2 (6 bases). The CDR3 runs 17 residues. V was pared by 4 bases and J by 1 base, with 17 bases between. Germline values: CDR1 SEHNR, CDR2 FQNEAQ (reference sequence). The CDR3 DNA reads as TGTGCCAGCAGCTCTTCCAGACTAGGAGATTCCTACAATGAGCAGTTCTTC. Translating gives CASSSSRLGDSYNEQFF.

This chain links TRBV7-2 with TRBJ2-3; TRBD2 is a possible D gene (5 bases). Trimming took 8 bases from V and 1 from J, leaving 10 bases between them. This CDR3 has 13 residues. Germline CDR1 SGHTA, CDR2 FQGNSA. CDR3 in amino acids: CASRRGGTDTQYF. The CDR3 DNA reads TGTGCCAGCCGTCGGGGTGGCACAGATACGCAGTATTTT.

The chain carries TRBV21-1 and TRBJ1-5. TRBV21-1 is termed a pseudogene. CDR3 size: 18 residues. The CDR3 sequence: CASSKKGAGRVVNQPQHF. The CDR3 nucleotides are TGTGCCAGCAGCAAAAAAGGCGCGGGACGGGTTGTCAATCAGCCCCAGCATTTT.

The chain combines TRBV10-3 with TRBJ1-2, with a possible D match to TRBD1 (6 bases). This CDR3 comprises 13 residues. In germline, CDR1 is ENHRY, CDR2 SYGVKD. With 4 bases removed from V and 3 bases from J, the gap between germline ends came to 9 bases. The CDR3 region is CAISAGTHYGYTF. CDR3 sequence (DNA): TGTGCCATCAGTGCAGGGACACACTATGGCTACACCTTC.

V is TRBV5-6 and J is TRBJ2-7; D might be TRBD1 (5 bases). Germline CDR1 SGHDT, CDR2 YYEEEE. This CDR3 has 13 residues. Trimming shortened V by 4 bases and J by 4 bases, and 12 bases separated the two germline ends. This chain's CDR3 is CASSTPGLYEQYF. The CDR3 nucleotides read TGTGCCAGCAGCACCCCAGGGTTATACGAGCAGTACTTC.

The J gene is TRBJ1-4, the V gene TRBV4-2, with no clear D. V was pared by 1 base and J by 0 bases, with 9 bases between. Germline V gene lookup returns CDR1 LGHNA and CDR2 YNFKEQ. This CDR3 is built from 16 residues. CDR3 in amino acids: CASSQVVIATNEKLFF. Here the CDR3 DNA reads TGTGCCAGCAGCCAAGTTGTTATTGCAACTAATGAAAAACTGTTTTTT.

V and J are TRBV7-2 and TRBJ1-4; no clear D gene. Germline V gives CDR1 SGHTA, CDR2 FQGNSA. The ends were cut back, 1 base at V and 4 bases at J, with 10 bases in the middle. This CDR3 is built from 15 residues. In nucleotides, the CDR3 is TGTGCCAGCAGCTTAGTCGTCAGGATTAATGAAAAACTGTTTTTT. Encoded protein: CASSLVVRINEKLFF.

The chain couples TRBV6-1 to TRBJ1-2; D uncertain. Germline CDR1 MNHNS, CDR2 SASEGT. V dropped 5 bases and J dropped 7 bases, with 14 bases sitting between them. This CDR3 has 13 amino acids. The CDR3 DNA reads TGTGCCAGCAGTCAGGACTGGTTGAGTGGCTACACCTTC. Its protein product is CASSQDWLSGYTF.